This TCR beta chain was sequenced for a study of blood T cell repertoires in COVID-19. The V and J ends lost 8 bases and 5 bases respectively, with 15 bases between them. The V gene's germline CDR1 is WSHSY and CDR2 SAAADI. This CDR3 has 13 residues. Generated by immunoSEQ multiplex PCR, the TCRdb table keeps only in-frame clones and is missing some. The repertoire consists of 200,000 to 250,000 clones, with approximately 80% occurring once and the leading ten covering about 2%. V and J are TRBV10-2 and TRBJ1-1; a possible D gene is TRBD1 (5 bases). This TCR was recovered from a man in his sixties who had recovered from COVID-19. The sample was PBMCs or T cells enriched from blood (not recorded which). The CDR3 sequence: CASLGRAETEAFF. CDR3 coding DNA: TGCGCCAGCCTCGGCAGGGCGGAGACTGAAGCTTTCTTT.